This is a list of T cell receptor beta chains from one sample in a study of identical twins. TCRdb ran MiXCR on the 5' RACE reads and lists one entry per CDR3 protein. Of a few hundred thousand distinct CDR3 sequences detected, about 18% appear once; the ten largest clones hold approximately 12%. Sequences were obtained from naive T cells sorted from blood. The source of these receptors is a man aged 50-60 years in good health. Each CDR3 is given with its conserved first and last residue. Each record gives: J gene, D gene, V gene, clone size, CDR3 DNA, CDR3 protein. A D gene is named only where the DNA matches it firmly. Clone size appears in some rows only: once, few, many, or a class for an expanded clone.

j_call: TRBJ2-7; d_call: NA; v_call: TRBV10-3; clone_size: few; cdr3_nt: TGTGCCATCAGTGAGTCTGTATCCGGGAACTACGAGCAGTACTTC; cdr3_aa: CAISESVSGNYEQYF
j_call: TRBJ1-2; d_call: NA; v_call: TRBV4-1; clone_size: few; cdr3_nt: TGCGCCAGCAGCCAAGGTCAGACAATCTATGGCTACACCTTC; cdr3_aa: CASSQGQTIYGYTF
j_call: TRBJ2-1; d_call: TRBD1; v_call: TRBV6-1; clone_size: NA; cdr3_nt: TGTGCCAGCAGTCGGGACAGGGGTTACTACAATGAGCAGTTCTTC; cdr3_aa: CASSRDRGYYNEQFF
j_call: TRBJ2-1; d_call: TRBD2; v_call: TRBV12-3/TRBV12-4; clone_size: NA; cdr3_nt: TGTGCCAGCAGTCCCTCCTTCGGGCGGGAGGACCGCTACAATGAGCAGTTCTTC; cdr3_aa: CASSPSFGREDRYNEQFF
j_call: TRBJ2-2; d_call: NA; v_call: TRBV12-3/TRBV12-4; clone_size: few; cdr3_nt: TGTGCCAGCAACCCAATAGGGGGAGGGTTCACCGGGGAGCTGTTTTTT; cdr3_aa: CASNPIGGGFTGELFF
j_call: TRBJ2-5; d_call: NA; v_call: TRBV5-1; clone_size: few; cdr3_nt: TGCGCCAGCAGCTTGGGGCAGGGAGGGGGAGAGACCCAGTACTTC; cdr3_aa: CASSLGQGGGETQYF
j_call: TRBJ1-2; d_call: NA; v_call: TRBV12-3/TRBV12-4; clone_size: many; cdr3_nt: TGTGCCAGCAGTTTCCGGGACGGGAACTATGGCTACACCTTC; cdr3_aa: CASSFRDGNYGYTF
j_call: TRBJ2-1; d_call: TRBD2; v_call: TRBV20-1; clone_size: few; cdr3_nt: TGCAGTGCTAGCCGACAGACTAGCATCAATGAGCAGTTCTTC; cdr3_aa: CSASRQTSINEQFF
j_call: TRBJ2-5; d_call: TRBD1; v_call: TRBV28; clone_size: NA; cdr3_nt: TGTGCCAGCAGTTCTACAGGGGTAGGGGAGACCCAGTACTTC; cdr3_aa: CASSSTGVGETQYF
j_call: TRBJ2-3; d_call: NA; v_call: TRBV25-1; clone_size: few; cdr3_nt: TGTGCCAGCAGTGAATATTACAGCGCAGATACGCAGTATTTT; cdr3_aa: CASSEYYSADTQYF